A selection of T cell receptor beta chains follows, all from one sample in a study of Ad26.COV2.S vaccination and SARS-CoV-2 variants. Assay used: immunoSEQ multiplex PCR; TCRdb lists only in-frame clones, some missing. The sample lists roughly 450,000 clones; roughly 90% were seen once. This specimen consisted of peripheral blood, obtained in a trial of Ad26.COV2.S vaccine versus placebo. The receptor source for this set is a person aged 18-65 years who received the Ad26.COV2.S COVID-19 vaccine or a placebo. Each CDR3 is given with its conserved first and last residue. The D gene is left open where the match is weak. Expanded clones get a size class; other rows say once, few or many, or leave the size out.

j_call d_call v_call clone_size cdr3_nt cdr3_aa
TRBJ2-5 NA TRBV29-1 NA TGCAGCGTTGATCAAGGACCAGAGACCCAGTACTTC CSVDQGPETQYF
TRBJ1-5 NA TRBV15 NA TGTGCCACCAGCAGTATGGGAGGGCAGCCCCAGCATTTT CATSSMGGQPQHF
TRBJ2-5 NA TRBV6-6 NA TGTGCCAGCAGTTACTCGCCCGGGACCCAGTACTTC CASSYSPGTQYF
TRBJ2-6 NA TRBV27 NA TGTGCCAGCGGGGCCGGGGCCAACGTCCTGACTTTC CASGAGANVLTF
TRBJ2-3 TRBD2 TRBV19 NA TGTGCCAGTAGTATAGTACCGGGAGGGAGCACAGATACGCAGTATTTT CASSIVPGGSTDTQYF
TRBJ2-3 NA TRBV5-4 NA TGTGCCAGCAGCTTGGCCAATACAGGACACACAGATACGCAGTATTTT CASSLANTGHTDTQYF
TRBJ2-3 NA TRBV7-7 NA TGTGCTAGCAGCTTAGGGATAGAGGGAATCCGAGATACGCAGTATTTT CASSLGIEGIRDTQYF
TRBJ2-7 NA TRBV19 NA TGTGCCAGTGCCCGGGACAAAAGGGAGCAGTACTTC CASARDKREQYF
TRBJ2-5 NA TRBV6-5 NA TGTGCCAGCAGCCGGACCCCCGAGGAGACCCAGTACTTC CASSRTPEETQYF
TRBJ2-1 NA TRBV10-2 NA TGCGCCAGCAGTGTCAATCAGGGCTCCTACAATGAGCAGTTCTTC CASSVNQGSYNEQFF
TRBJ2-7 TRBD2 TRBV4-2 NA TGTGCCAGCAGCCAGTATGGCGGAGCGGGAGTTGACTACGAGCAGTACTTC CASSQYGGAGVDYEQYF
TRBJ2-7 NA TRBV6-6 once TGTGCCAGCAGTTTTTGGCAAATGAACTACGAGCAGTACTTC CASSFWQMNYEQYF
TRBJ2-5 NA TRBV28 NA TGTGCCAGCAGTAGGGGGGAGGCCCAAGAGACCCAGTACTTC CASSRGEAQETQYF
TRBJ2-5 NA TRBV7-2 NA TGTGCCAGCAGCTTAGAAGGGTTCAGCCAAGAGACCCAGTACTTC CASSLEGFSQETQYF
TRBJ2-1 TRBD2 TRBV18 NA TGTGCCAGCTCACCGGGACTAGCGGGAGGTGATGAGCAGTTCTTC CASSPGLAGGDEQFF
TRBJ1-4 NA TRBV6-5 NA TGTGCCAGCAGTCCCCTGGACGGAAAACTGTTTTTT CASSPLDGKLFF
TRBJ2-7 NA TRBV12-5 NA TGTGCTAGTGGCACACAGGGCTCCAACGAGCAGTACTTC CASGTQGSNEQYF
TRBJ2-1 NA TRBV6-5 NA TGTGCCAGCAGTCCACAGGCTACCCCTCGAGCTGAGCAGTTCTTC CASSPQATPRAEQFF
TRBJ1-6 TRBD1 TRBV19 NA TGTGCCAGTAGTATACCGAGACAGGGATACGACTATAATTCACCCCTCCACTTT CASSIPRQGYDYNSPLHF
TRBJ2-7 NA TRBV4-1 NA TGCGCCAGCAGCCAAGGGAGGGTGACTTCCGAGCAGTACTTC CASSQGRVTSEQYF
TRBJ2-3 TRBD2 TRBV2 NA TGTGCCAGCAGACAGACTAGCGGGACGTTCACAGATACGCAGTATTTT CASRQTSGTFTDTQYF
TRBJ2-3 TRBD2 TRBV5-5 NA TGTGCCAGCAGCCTGATAGCTCCGGGACTAGCGAACGGAGCGCAGTATTTT CASSLIAPGLANGAQYF
TRBJ2-2 NA TRBV20-1 NA TGCAGTGCTAGTGCCGCGGAGGAAGGATCCGGGGAGCTGTTTTTT CSASAAEEGSGELFF
TRBJ2-3 TRBD2 TRBV6-2/TRBV6-3 NA TGTGCCAGCAGTCCAATGGGACTAGCGGGATTAGATACGCAGTATTTT CASSPMGLAGLDTQYF
TRBJ2-2 NA TRBV21-1 NA TGTGCCAGCAGCAAAAGAACAGGGTTGGGCGGGGAGCTGTTTTTT CASSKRTGLGGELFF
TRBJ2-1 TRBD1 TRBV28 NA TGTGCCAGCAGTTTGACCGGGACAGGGGGGGGCTATGAGCAGTTCTTC CASSLTGTGGGYEQFF
TRBJ2-7 TRBD2 TRBV5-1 NA TGCGCCAGCAGCTGGGGACTATCTTCCTACGAGCAGTACTTC CASSWGLSSYEQYF
TRBJ1-1 TRBD1 TRBV5-8 NA TGTGCCAGCAGCTTGCGGGGGGGGGACAGATCCCTCGGCACTGAAGCTTTCTTT CASSLRGGDRSLGTEAFF
TRBJ2-1 NA TRBV7-2 NA TGTGCCAGCAGCTTAGAGGCTAGCCTCTACAATGAGCAGTTCTTC CASSLEASLYNEQFF
TRBJ2-3 TRBD2 TRBV11-2 NA TGTGCCAGCAGCTATAGCGGGAGGGCTGGAGATACGCAGTATTTT CASSYSGRAGDTQYF
TRBJ2-5 TRBD1 TRBV7-7 NA TGTGCCAGCAGCTTATTCCCAGGGGGCCAAGAGACCCAGTACTTC CASSLFPGGQETQYF
TRBJ2-7 NA TRBV6-5 NA TGTGCCAGCAGTTACCCCCGGGGCCCCTACGGATACGAGCAGTACTTC CASSYPRGPYGYEQYF
TRBJ1-4 TRBD1 TRBV9 NA TGTGCCAGCAGCGATAGGACAGGGGGCCGACTGTTTTTT CASSDRTGGRLFF
TRBJ2-1 NA TRBV7-6 NA TGTGCCAGCTCTCGGGTGGGCGATGAGCAGTTCTTC CASSRVGDEQFF
TRBJ1-2 NA TRBV20-1 NA TGCAGTGCTAGGGACTACTATGGCTACACCTTC CSARDYYGYTF
TRBJ2-7 TRBD1 TRBV14 NA TGTGCCAGCAGCCCCGGTGAACAGGGGGCCTACGAGCAGTACTTC CASSPGEQGAYEQYF
TRBJ2-7 TRBD1 TRBV29-1 NA TGCAGCGTTGAAGGAGGAGCTCAAGGAGTGACAGGGCGAGAGCAGTACTTC CSVEGGAQGVTGREQYF
TRBJ2-7 NA TRBV6-2/TRBV6-3 NA TGTGCCAGCAGTTACCGGCTTGGGGGCGACTACGAGCAGTACTTC CASSYRLGGDYEQYF
TRBJ1-6 TRBD1 TRBV7-2 NA TGTGCCAGCAAAAAAACAGGGGAGCGTCCACCCCTCCACTTT CASKKTGERPPLHF
TRBJ1-4 NA TRBV7-6 NA TGTGCCAGCAGCTTGGGAGGACGGGACACCAGGACAGCAACTAATGAAAAACTGTTTTTT CASSLGGRDTRTATNEKLFF
TRBJ2-2 NA TRBV7-3 NA TGTGCCAGCAGCCCGGGCCCGAACACCGGGGAGCTGTTTTTT CASSPGPNTGELFF